The T cell receptor (beta chain) under discussion was sequenced for a study of blood T cell repertoires in COVID-19. Overall study context: COVID-19 samples from acute and convalescent phases originated in the United States, Italy and Spain. T cells, B-cell-depleted T cells, or PBMCs provided the cDNA or gDNA that served as material.

Germline V gene lookup returns CDR1 MNHEY and CDR2 SMNVEV (reference sequence). V dropped 2 bases and J dropped 12; count of bases not matched to a gene: 13. CDR3 size: 15 residues. Using immunoSEQ multiplex PCR, the repertoire was profiled, and TCRdb retains in-frame clones only, with some absent. The sample yields about 100,000 clones, 80% seen once. The specimen was peripheral blood. The sequence was obtained from a man aged 65 to 79 with acute or convalescent COVID-19. V is TRBV27 and J is TRBJ2-1, with 7 bases matching TRBD2. DNA of the CDR3: TGTGCCAGCAGTTTAAGCGGGGTTCTCCCCGCGGCGCAGTTCTTC. Translation gives CASSLSGVLPAAQFF.